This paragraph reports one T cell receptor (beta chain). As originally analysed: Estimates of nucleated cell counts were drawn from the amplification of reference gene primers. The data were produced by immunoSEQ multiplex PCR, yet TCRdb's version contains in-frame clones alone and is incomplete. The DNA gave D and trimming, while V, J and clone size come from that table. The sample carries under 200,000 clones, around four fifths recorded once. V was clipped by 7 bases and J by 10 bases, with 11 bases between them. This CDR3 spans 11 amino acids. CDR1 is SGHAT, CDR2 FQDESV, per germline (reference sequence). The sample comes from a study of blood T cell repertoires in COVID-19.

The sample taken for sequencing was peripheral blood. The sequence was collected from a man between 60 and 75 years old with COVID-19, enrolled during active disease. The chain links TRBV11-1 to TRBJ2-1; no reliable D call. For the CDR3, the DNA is TGTGCCAGCACCCCTAACGGGGAGCAGTTCTTC. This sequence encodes CASTPNGEQFF. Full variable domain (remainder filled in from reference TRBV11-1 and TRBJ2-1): EAEVAQSPRYKITEKSQAVAFWCDPISGHATLYWYRQILGQGPELLVQFQDESVVDDSQLPKDRFSAERLKGVDSTLKIQPAELGDSAMYLCASTPNGEQFFGPGTRLTVL.